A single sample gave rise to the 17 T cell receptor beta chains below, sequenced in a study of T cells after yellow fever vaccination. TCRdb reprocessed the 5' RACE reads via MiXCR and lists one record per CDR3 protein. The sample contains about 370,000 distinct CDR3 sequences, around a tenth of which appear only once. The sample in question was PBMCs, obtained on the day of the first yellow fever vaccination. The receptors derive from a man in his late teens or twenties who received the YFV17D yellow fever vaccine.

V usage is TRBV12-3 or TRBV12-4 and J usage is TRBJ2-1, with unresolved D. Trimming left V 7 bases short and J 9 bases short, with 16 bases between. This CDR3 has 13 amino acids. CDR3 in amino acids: CASTTGFSSEQFF. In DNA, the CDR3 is TGTGCCAGCACCACCGGATTTAGCAGTGAGCAGTTCTTC.

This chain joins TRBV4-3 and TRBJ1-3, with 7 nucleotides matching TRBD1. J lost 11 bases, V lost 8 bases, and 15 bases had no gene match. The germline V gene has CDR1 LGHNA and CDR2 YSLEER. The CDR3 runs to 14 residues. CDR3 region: CASGQVTEGNPIYF. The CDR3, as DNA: TGCGCCAGCGGACAGGTTACCGAAGGCAACCCCATATATTTT.

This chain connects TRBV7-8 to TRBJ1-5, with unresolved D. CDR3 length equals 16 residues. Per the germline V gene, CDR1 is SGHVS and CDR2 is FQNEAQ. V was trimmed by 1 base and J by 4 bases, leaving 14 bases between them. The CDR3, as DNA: TGTGCCAGCAGCTTAGATCCAACCGCCTGGAATCAGCCCCAGCATTTT. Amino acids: CASSLDPTAWNQPQHF.

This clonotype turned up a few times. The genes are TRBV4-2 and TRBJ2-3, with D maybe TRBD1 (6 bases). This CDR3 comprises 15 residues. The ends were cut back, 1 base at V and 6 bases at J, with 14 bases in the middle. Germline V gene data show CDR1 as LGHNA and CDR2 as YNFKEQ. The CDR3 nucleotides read TGTGCCAGCAGCCAAGCAATACAGGGCAGGGATACGCAGTATTTT. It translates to CASSQAIQGRDTQYF.

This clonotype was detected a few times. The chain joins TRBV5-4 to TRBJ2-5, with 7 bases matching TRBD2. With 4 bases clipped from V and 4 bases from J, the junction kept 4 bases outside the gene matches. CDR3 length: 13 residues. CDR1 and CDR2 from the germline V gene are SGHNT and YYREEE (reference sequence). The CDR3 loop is CASSGTSAETQYF. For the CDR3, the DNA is TGTGCCAGCAGCGGTACTAGCGCAGAGACCCAGTACTTC.

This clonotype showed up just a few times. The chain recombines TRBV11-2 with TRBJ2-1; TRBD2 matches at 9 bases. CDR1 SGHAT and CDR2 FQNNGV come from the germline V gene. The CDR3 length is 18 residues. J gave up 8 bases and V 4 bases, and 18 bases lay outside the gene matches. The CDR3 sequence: CASSWFRLAGASGYEQFF. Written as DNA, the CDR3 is TGTGCCAGCAGCTGGTTCAGATTAGCGGGGGCTTCTGGGTATGAGCAGTTCTTC.

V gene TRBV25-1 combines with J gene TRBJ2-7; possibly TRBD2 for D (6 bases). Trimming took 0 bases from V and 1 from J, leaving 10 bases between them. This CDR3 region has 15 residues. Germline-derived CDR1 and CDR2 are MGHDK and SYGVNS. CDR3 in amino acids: CASSEYGGLSYEQYF. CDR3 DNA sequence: TGTGCCAGCAGTGAATATGGAGGGCTATCCTACGAGCAGTACTTC.

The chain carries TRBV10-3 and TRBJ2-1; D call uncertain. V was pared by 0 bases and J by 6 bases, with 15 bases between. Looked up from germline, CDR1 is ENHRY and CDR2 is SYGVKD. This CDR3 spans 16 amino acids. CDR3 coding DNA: TGTGCCATCAGTGAGTCGATCGGCCCTGGGATCAATGAGCAGTTCTTC. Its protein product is CAISESIGPGINEQFF.

The CDR3 DNA is TGTGCCAGCAGTTTCGGGGACAGGGGGCTCGGTGAGCAGTTCTTC. This translates into CASSFGDRGLGEQFF. The rearrangement uses TRBV28 and TRBJ2-1; 12 bases agree with TRBD1. The CDR3 spans 15 residues. Germline V gene data show CDR1 as MDHEN and CDR2 as SYDVKM. V gave up 3 bases and J gave up 9 bases; unmatched junction bases: 6.

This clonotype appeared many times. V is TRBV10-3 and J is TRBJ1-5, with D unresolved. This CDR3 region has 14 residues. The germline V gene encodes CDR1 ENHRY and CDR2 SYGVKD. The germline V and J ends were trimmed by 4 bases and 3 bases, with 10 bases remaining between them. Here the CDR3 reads CAISGAGNNQPQHF. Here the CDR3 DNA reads TGTGCCATCAGTGGAGCCGGAAACAATCAGCCCCAGCATTTT.

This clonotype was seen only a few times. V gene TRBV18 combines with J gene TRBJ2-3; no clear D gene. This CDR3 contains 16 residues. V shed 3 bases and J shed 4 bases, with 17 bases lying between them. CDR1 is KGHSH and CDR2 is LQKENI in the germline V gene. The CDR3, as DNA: TGTGCCAGCTCACCGAGCGCCCTAGAGTCCCCAGATACGCAGTATTTT. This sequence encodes CASSPSALESPDTQYF.

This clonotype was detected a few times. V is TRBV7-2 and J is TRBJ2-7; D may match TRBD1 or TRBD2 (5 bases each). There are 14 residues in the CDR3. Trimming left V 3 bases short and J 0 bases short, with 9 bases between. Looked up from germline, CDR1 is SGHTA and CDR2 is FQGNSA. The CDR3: CASSFRESSYEQYF. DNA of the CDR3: TGTGCCAGCAGCTTCAGGGAGAGCTCCTACGAGCAGTACTTC. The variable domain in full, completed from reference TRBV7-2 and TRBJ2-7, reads GAGVSQSPSNKVTEKGKDVELRCDPISGHTALYWYRQSLGQGLEFLIYFQGNSAPDKSGLPSDRFSAERTGGSVSTLTIQRTQQEDSAVYLCASSFRESSYEQYFGPGTRLTVT.

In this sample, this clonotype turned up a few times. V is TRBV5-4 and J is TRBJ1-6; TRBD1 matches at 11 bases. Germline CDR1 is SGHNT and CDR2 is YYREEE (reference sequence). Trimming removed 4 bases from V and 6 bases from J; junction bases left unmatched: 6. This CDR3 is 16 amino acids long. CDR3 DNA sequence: TGTGCCAGCAGCGACAGGACAGGGGGCACTAATTCACCCCTCCACTTT. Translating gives CASSDRTGGTNSPLHF.

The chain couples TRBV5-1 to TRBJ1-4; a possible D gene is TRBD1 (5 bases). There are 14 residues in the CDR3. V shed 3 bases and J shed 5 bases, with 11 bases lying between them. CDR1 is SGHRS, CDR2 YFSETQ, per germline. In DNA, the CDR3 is TGCGCCAGCAGCTACGGGGCAGGGAATGAAAAACTGTTTTTT. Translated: CASSYGAGNEKLFF.

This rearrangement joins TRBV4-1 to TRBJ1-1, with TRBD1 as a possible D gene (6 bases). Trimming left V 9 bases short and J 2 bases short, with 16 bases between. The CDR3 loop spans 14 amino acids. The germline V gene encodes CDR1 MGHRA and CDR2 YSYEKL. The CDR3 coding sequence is TGCGCCAGTTCCCCGGCGGGACAAAACACTGAAGCTTTCTTT. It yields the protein CASSPAGQNTEAFF.

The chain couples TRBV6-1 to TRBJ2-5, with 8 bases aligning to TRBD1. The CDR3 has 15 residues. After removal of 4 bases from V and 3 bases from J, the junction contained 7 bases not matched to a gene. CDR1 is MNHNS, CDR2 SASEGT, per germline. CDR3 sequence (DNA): TGTGCCAGCAGTGTTGGACAGGGCCTAAAAGAGACCCAGTACTTC. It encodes CASSVGQGLKETQYF.

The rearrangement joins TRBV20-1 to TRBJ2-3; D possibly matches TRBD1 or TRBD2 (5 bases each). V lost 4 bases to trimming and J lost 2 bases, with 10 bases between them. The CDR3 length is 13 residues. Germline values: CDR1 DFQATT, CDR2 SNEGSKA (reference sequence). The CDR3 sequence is CSAIGATTDTQYF. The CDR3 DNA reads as TGCAGTGCTATCGGGGCGACCACAGATACGCAGTATTTT.